This T cell receptor beta chain was found in a study of vaccination and CD4 T cells after COVID-19. Overall study context: Stimulation of cells relied on overlapping spike peptides derived from SARS-CoV-2, HCoV-NL63, HCoV-OC43 and HCoV-229E. Overall study findings and caveats: It was observed that, in convalescent patients, a median about 90% of reactive clones arose only post-vaccination. The study found median SARS-CoV-2-reactive clonotypes rising from approximately 21 to 40, not significantly.

Documented treatment: roughly 11-day PBMC culture with coronavirus spike peptide pools or control peptides (ViraFEST assay). Details on this clonotype: As yet, its antigen is unknown.

Researchers used the Oncomine TCR Beta short-read assay to sequence DNA from cultured CD4+ T cells. TCRdb processed the PCR reads anew with MiXCR; each CDR3 protein has one entry. The sample shows roughly 20,000 distinct CDR3 sequences, 50% to 70% of them seen only once. This TCR was sampled from a human donor who had recovered from COVID-19. The sample consisted of CD4+ T cells from blood, cultured in vitro, taken after SARS-CoV-2 vaccination.

CDR3 DNA sequence: TGTGCCAGCTCACCGACAGGGCCGGTAGTGCAGTACAATGAGCAGTTCTTC. This gives the protein CASSPTGPVVQYNEQFF. The chain carries TRBV18 and TRBJ2-1; 7 bases line up with TRBD1. The V and J ends lost 3 bases and 4 bases, in that order; junction bases with no gene match: 12. Looked up from germline, CDR1 is KGHSH and CDR2 is LQKENI. There are 17 residues in the CDR3.